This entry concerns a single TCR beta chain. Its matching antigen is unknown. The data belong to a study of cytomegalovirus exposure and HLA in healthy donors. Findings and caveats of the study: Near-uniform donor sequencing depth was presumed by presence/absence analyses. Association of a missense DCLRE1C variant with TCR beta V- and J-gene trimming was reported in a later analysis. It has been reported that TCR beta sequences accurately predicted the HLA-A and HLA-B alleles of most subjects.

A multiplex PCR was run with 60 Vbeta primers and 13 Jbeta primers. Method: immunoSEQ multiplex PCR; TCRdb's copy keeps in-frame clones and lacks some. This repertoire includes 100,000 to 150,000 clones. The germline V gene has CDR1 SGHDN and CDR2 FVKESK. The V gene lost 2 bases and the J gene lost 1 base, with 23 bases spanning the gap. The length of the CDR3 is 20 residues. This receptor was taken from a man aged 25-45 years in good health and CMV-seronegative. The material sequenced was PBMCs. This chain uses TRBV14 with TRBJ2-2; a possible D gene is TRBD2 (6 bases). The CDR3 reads CASSQIGINLAELNTGELFF. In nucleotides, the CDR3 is TGTGCCAGCAGCCAAATAGGGATAAACTTAGCGGAGCTGAACACCGGGGAGCTGTTTTTT.